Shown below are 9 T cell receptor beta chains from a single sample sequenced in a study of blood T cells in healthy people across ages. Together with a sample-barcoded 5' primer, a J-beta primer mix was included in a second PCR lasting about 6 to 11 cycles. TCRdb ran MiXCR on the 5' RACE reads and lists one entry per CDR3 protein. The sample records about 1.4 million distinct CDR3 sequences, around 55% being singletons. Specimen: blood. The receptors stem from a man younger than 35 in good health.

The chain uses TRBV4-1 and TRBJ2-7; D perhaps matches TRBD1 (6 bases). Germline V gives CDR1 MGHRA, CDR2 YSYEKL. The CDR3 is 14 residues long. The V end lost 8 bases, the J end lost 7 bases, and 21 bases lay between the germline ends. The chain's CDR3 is CASARTARDTEQYF. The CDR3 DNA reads TGCGCCAGCGCCCGGACTGCTCGGGACACTGAGCAGTACTTC.

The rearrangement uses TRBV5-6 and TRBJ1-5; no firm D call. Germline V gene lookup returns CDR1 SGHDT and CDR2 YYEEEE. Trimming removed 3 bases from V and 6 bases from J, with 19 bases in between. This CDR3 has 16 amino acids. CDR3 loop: CASSSTLSGSSQPQHF. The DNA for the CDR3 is TGTGCCAGCAGCTCGACACTTTCGGGGAGTAGTCAGCCCCAGCATTTT. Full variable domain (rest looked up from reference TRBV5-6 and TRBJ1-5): DAGVTQSPTHLIKTRGQQVTLRCSPKSGHDTVSWYQQALGQGPQFIFQYYEEEERQRGNFPDRFSGHQFPNYSSELNVNALLLGDSALYLCASSSTLSGSSQPQHFGDGTRLSIL.

The DNA of the CDR3 is TGTGCCAGCAGGGGGGGGCAGGGGAGTTATATTGGGGAGCTGTTTTTT. It encodes CASRGGQGSYIGELFF. J is TRBJ2-2 and V is TRBV6-5; D possibly corresponds to TRBD2 (7 bases). CDR3 length equals 16 residues. Germline V CDR1 and CDR2: MNHEY, SVGAGI. The V end lost 6 bases, the J end lost 8 bases, and 22 bases lay between the germline ends.

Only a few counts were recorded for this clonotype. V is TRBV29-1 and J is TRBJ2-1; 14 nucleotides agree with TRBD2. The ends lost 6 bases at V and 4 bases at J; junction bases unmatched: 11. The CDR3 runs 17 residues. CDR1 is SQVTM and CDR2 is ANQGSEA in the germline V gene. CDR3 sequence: CSVLTSGRAPLYNEQFF. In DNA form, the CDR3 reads TGCAGCGTGTTGACTAGCGGGAGGGCCCCTCTATACAATGAGCAGTTCTTC.

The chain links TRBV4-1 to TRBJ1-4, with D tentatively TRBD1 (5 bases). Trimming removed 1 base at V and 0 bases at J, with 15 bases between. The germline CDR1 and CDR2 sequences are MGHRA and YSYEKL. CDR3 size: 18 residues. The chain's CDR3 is CASSQVSGGRATNEKLFF. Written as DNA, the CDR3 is TGCGCCAGCAGCCAAGTCTCCGGGGGGAGGGCAACTAATGAAAAACTGTTTTTT.

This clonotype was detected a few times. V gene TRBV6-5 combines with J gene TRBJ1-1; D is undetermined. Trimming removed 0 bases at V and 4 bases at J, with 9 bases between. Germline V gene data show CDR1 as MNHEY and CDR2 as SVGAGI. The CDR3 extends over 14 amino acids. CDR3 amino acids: CASSYSGKGTEAFF. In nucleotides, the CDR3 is TGTGCCAGCAGTTACTCAGGGAAGGGCACTGAAGCTTTCTTT.

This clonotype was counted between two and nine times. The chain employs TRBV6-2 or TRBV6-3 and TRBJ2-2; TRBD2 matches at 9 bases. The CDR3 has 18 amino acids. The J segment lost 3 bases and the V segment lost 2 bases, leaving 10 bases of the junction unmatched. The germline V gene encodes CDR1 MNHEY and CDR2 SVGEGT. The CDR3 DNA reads TGTGCCAGCAGTTACCCGACCGTAGCGGGAGCCGACACCGGGGAGCTGTTTTTT. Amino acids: CASSYPTVAGADTGELFF.

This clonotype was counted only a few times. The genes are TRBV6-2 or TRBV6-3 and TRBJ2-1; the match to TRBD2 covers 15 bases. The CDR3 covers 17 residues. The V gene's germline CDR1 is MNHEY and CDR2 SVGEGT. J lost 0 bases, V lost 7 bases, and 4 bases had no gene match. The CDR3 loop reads CASTRGLAGGSYNEQFF. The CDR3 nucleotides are TGTGCCAGCACTCGGGGACTAGCGGGGGGCTCCTACAATGAGCAGTTCTTC.

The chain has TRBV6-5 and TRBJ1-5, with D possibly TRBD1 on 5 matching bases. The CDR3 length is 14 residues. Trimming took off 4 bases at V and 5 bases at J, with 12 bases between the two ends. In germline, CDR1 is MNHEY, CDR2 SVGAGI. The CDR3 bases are TGTGCCAGCAGTTCCACAGGAGGCCATCAGCCCCAGCATTTT. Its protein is CASSSTGGHQPQHF.